Each of the 23 T cell receptor beta chains below was sequenced from the same sample in a study of cytomegalovirus exposure and HLA in healthy donors. The PCR employed 60 Vbeta primers together with 13 Jbeta primers. Assay used: immunoSEQ multiplex PCR; TCRdb lists only in-frame clones, some missing. Among about 59,000 clones listed, around 83% were seen once. The sample taken for sequencing was PBMCs. All receptors derive from a human donor in good health.

This chain uses TRBV27 with TRBJ2-7; tentative D call: TRBD1 (6 bases). Trimming cost V 5 bases and J 0 bases, with 11 bases left between them. The CDR3 spans 14 residues. Germline CDR1 and CDR2: MNHEY and SMNVEV (reference sequence). CDR3 amino acids: CASSPNRASYEQYF. The DNA for the CDR3 is TGTGCCAGCAGTCCCAACAGGGCCTCCTACGAGCAGTACTTC.

This clone was counted a single time. The J gene is TRBJ2-3, the V gene TRBV6-1; the D gene is possibly TRBD1 (6 bases). Trimming left V 7 bases short and J 2 bases short, with 16 bases between. The CDR3 runs 15 residues. The germline CDR1 and CDR2 sequences are MNHNS and SASEGT. The CDR3 DNA sequence: TGTGCCAGCACACCCAGGGGCGCCTCCACAGATACGCAGTATTTT. Protein sequence: CASTPRGASTDTQYF.

V is TRBV7-8 and J is TRBJ1-3; D not resolved. The V gene lost 1 base and the J gene lost 3 bases, with 10 bases spanning the gap. CDR1 is SGHVS and CDR2 is FQNEAQ in the germline V gene. The CDR3 extends over 15 amino acids. The CDR3 is CASSLGFLYGNTIYF. The CDR3 region has the DNA TGTGCCAGCAGCTTAGGTTTCCTTTATGGAAACACCATATATTTT.

This clone was recorded only once. The rearrangement uses TRBV9 and TRBJ2-7; 7 bases map to TRBD2. The CDR3 runs to 16 residues. Unmatched junction bases numbered 9, after V lost 3 bases and J lost 0 bases. Germline CDR1 reads SGDLS; CDR2 reads YYNGEE. The CDR3 sequence is CASSAGGGLGSYEQYF. For the CDR3, the DNA is TGTGCCAGCAGCGCGGGCGGGGGACTCGGCTCCTACGAGCAGTACTTC.

This clone appeared a single time. The V gene is TRBV9, the J gene TRBJ1-3; D is perhaps TRBD1 (5 bases). From germline, CDR1 is SGDLS and CDR2 YYNGEE. This CDR3 region has 17 residues. V lost 0 bases to trimming and J lost 0 bases, with 13 bases between them. In nucleotides, the CDR3 is TGTGCCAGCAGCGTAGGAACCCAGGGAAACTCTGGAAACACCATATATTTT. Its translation is CASSVGTQGNSGNTIYF.

V usage is TRBV5-1 and J usage is TRBJ2-1, with D perhaps matching TRBD2 (6 bases). CDR1 is SGHRS and CDR2 is YFSETQ in the germline V gene. The CDR3 contains 16 residues. V dropped 6 bases and J dropped 3 bases, with 19 bases sitting between them. The CDR3 loop reads CASKPLSGVVYNEQFF. The CDR3, as DNA: TGCGCCAGCAAGCCCCTCTCGGGGGTCGTCTACAATGAGCAGTTCTTC.

The CDR3 spells CASSTSGQGNSPLHF. DNA of the CDR3: TGTGCCAGCAGCACATCGGGACAGGGTAATTCACCCCTCCACTTT. The chain is built from TRBV7-2 and TRBJ1-6; 9 nucleotides match TRBD1. CDR1 is SGHTA, CDR2 FQGNSA, per germline. The CDR3 spans 15 residues. J was trimmed by 6 bases and V by 5 bases; bases with no gene match: 5.

This clone was seen once. The V gene is TRBV11-2, the J gene TRBJ2-7; 7 nucleotides agree with TRBD1. Trimming at V came to 5 bases and at J to 3 bases, leaving 1 base not matched to a gene. The CDR3 covers 12 residues. Germline V lookup: CDR1 SGHAT, CDR2 FQNNGV. Written as DNA, the CDR3 is TGTGCCAGCAGCCGACAGGGCTACGAGCAGTACTTC. Translating gives CASSRQGYEQYF.

The chain employs TRBV5-1 and TRBJ2-2; 8 bases align to TRBD1. CDR3 length: 15 amino acids. The germline V gene has CDR1 SGHRS and CDR2 YFSETQ. J gave up 2 bases and V 5 bases, and 5 bases lay outside the gene matches. The CDR3 sequence: CASSFDRGNTGELFF. The CDR3 DNA is TGCGCCAGCAGTTTTGACAGGGGTAACACCGGGGAGCTGTTTTTT. Variable domain in full (rest from reference TRBV5-1 and TRBJ2-2): KAGVTQTPRYLIKTRGQQVTLSCSPISGHRSVSWYQQTPGQGLQFLFEYFSETQRNKGNFPGRFSGRQFSNSRSEMNVSTLELGDSALYLCASSFDRGNTGELFFGEGSRLTVL.

This chain joins TRBV7-2 and TRBJ2-7, with D possibly TRBD1 on 6 matching bases. The V gene's germline CDR1 is SGHTA and CDR2 FQGNSA. Between the trimmed V and J ends, which lost 2 bases and 3 bases, there was a span of 11 bases. This CDR3 is built from 14 residues. The CDR3, as DNA: TGTGCCAGCAGCTTATCTAGCAGGGGCTACGAGCAGTACTTC. Its translation: CASSLSSRGYEQYF.

The chain joins TRBV10-3 to TRBJ1-5; D is undetermined. V gave up 8 bases and J gave up 0 bases, with 11 bases separating them. CDR3 length: 14 residues. Germline V gives CDR1 ENHRY, CDR2 SYGVKD. Written as DNA, the CDR3 is TGTGCCATCTCCCCTCATAGTAGCAATCAGCCCCAGCATTTT. This codes for CAISPHSSNQPQHF.

The V gene is TRBV27, the J gene TRBJ2-1, with D hard to call. This CDR3 contains 11 residues. V lost 2 bases, J lost 10 bases, and 6 bases lay in between. The germline gives CDR1 MNHEY, CDR2 SMNVEV (reference sequence). The CDR3 sequence is CASSLTEEQFF. In DNA, the CDR3 is TGTGCCAGCAGTTTAACAGAGGAGCAGTTCTTC.

The chain joins TRBV6-4 to TRBJ2-1; tentative D call: TRBD2 (5 bases). Trimming pared 2 bases from V and 9 bases from J, leaving 11 bases between. The CDR3 has 13 amino acids. Germline V CDR1 and CDR2: MRHNA, SNTAGT. CDR3 residues: CASSDGSEGEQFF. DNA for the CDR3: TGTGCCAGCAGTGACGGTAGCGAGGGTGAGCAGTTCTTC.

CDR3 sequence: CASSLGPGEPQHF. CDR3 sequence (DNA): TGTGCCAGCAGCTTAGGACCGGGTGAGCCCCAGCATTTT. The V and J genes are TRBV7-9 and TRBJ1-5; D not resolved. The CDR3 extends over 13 amino acids. The germline V gene encodes CDR1 SEHNR and CDR2 FQNEAQ (reference sequence). V dropped 1 base and J dropped 8 bases, with 9 bases sitting between them. The whole variable domain, filled in from reference TRBV7-9 and TRBJ1-5, reads DTGVSQNPRHKITKRGQNVTFRCDPISEHNRLYWYRQTLGQGPEFLTYFQNEAQLEKSRLLSDRFSAERPKGSFSTLEIQRTEQGDSAMYLCASSLGPGEPQHFGDGTRLSIL.

The V call is TRBV7-8, the J call TRBJ2-1; no clear D gene. Trimming took off 3 bases at V and 1 base at J, with 7 bases between the two ends. In germline, CDR1 is SGHVS, CDR2 FQNEAQ. The CDR3 length is 14 residues. The CDR3 spells CASSFSTSYNEQFF. In nucleotides, the CDR3 is TGTGCCAGCAGCTTCTCCACTTCCTACAATGAGCAGTTCTTC.

This chain joins TRBV11-2 and TRBJ2-3, with TRBD2 matching over 7 bases. J was trimmed by 5 bases and V by 6 bases; bases with no gene match: 5. Germline lookup yields CDR1 SGHAT and CDR2 FQNNGV. The CDR3 contains 13 residues. CDR3 DNA sequence: TGTGCCAGCAGGGGGACTAAGGGAGATACGCAGTATTTT. It specifies CASRGTKGDTQYF. The variable domain in full, completed from reference TRBV11-2 and TRBJ2-3, reads EAGVAQSPRYKIIEKRQSVAFWCNPISGHATLYWYQQILGQGPKLLIQFQNNGVVDDSQLPKDRFSAERLKGVDSTLKIQPAKLEDSAVYLCASRGTKGDTQYFGPGTRLTVL.

The CDR3 sequence is CASRTFRAGTDTGELFF. The DNA for the CDR3 is TGTGCCAGCAGGACTTTCAGGGCGGGGACGGACACCGGGGAGCTGTTTTTT. The rearrangement joins TRBV28 to TRBJ2-2, with D tentatively TRBD2 (6 bases). With 6 bases removed from V and 3 bases from J, the gap between germline ends came to 20 bases. The CDR3 totals 17 residues. The germline gives CDR1 MDHEN, CDR2 SYDVKM.

The J gene is TRBJ2-1, the V gene TRBV30, with TRBD2 as a possible D gene (5 bases). Looked up from germline, CDR1 is GTSNPN and CDR2 is SVGIG (reference sequence). Trimming shortened V by 3 bases and J by 0 bases, and 9 bases separated the two germline ends. The CDR3 is 14 amino acids. The CDR3 DNA is TGTGCCTGGAGCAAGCGGTACTCCTACAATGAGCAGTTCTTC. Protein sequence: CAWSKRYSYNEQFF.

The CDR3 DNA reads TGTGCCAGTAGTACCTGGTTTAGCGGTAGCACAGATACGCAGTATTTT. Translated, it gives CASSTWFSGSTDTQYF. The V gene is TRBV19, the J gene TRBJ2-3; possible D gene TRBD2, 6 bases. The germline V gene encodes CDR1 LNHDA and CDR2 SQIVND (reference sequence). The CDR3 sequence is 16 residues long. Deletions cut 4 bases from V and 0 bases from J, with 14 bases between.

The chain couples TRBV5-6 to TRBJ1-1, with D unresolved. V was cut by 4 bases and J by 5 bases, with 21 bases left in between. The germline V gene encodes CDR1 SGHDT and CDR2 YYEEEE. The CDR3 loop spans 16 amino acids. The CDR3 is CASSIPGSRQGTEAFF. CDR3 sequence (DNA): TGTGCCAGCAGCATACCGGGGTCTCGACAAGGGACTGAAGCTTTCTTT.

The chain is built from TRBV5-1 and TRBJ2-5, with D perhaps matching TRBD1 (6 bases). The J call may be mistaken, given a closer DNA end match to TRBJ2-7. CDR3 length: 14 amino acids. CDR1 SGHRS and CDR2 YFSETQ come from the germline V gene. The CDR3 nucleotides are TGCGCCAGCAGCTTGGTTGGACAGAGCTACGAGCAGTACTTC. It specifies CASSLVGQSYEQYF.

The chain joins TRBV5-1 to TRBJ2-3; 13 bases align to TRBD2. J gave up 6 bases and V 5 bases, and 12 bases lay outside the gene matches. Germline loops: CDR1 SGHRS, CDR2 YFSETQ. The CDR3 consists of 17 residues. In DNA form, the CDR3 reads TGCGCCAGCAGATTGACTAGCGGGGGGTCCGTTGTTGATACGCAGTATTTT. It encodes CASRLTSGGSVVDTQYF. Filled out from reference TRBV5-1 and TRBJ2-3, the complete variable domain reads KAGVTQTPRYLIKTRGQQVTLSCSPISGHRSVSWYQQTPGQGLQFLFEYFSETQRNKGNFPGRFSGRQFSNSRSEMNVSTLELGDSALYLCASRLTSGGSVVDTQYFGPGTRLTVL.

The gene calls are TRBV7-2 and TRBJ1-5; no definite D call. Germline values: CDR1 SGHTA, CDR2 FQGNSA. The CDR3 has 14 amino acids. Between the trimmed V and J ends, which lost 1 base and 4 bases, there was a span of 8 bases. Here the CDR3 reads CASSLVPENQPQHF. Here the CDR3 DNA reads TGTGCCAGCAGCTTAGTTCCAGAAAATCAGCCCCAGCATTTT.